Each of the 9 T cell receptor beta chains below was sequenced from the same sample in a study of blood T cell repertoires in COVID-19. TCRdb's copy holds only in-frame clones and misses some; the assay was immunoSEQ multiplex PCR. The sample consists of approximately 260,000 clones, around 86% of them appearing once. The sample consisted of peripheral blood. Source of these receptors: a man aged 50 to 60 with acute or convalescent COVID-19.

CDR3 DNA: TGTGCCAGCTCACCAGTCGGGACAGCTTACAATCAGCCCCAGCATTTT. Its protein product is CASSPVGTAYNQPQHF. This rearrangement joins TRBV18 to TRBJ1-5, with 7 nucleotides matching TRBD1. V lost 2 bases to trimming and J lost 3 bases; unmatched junction nucleotides: 7. This CDR3 is built from 16 residues. Germline CDR1 KGHSH, CDR2 LQKENI.

This rearrangement joins TRBV5-1 to TRBJ2-2; D call uncertain. Germline CDR1 reads SGHRS; CDR2 reads YFSETQ. Trimming cost V 0 bases and J 4 bases, with 4 bases left between them. The CDR3 contains 13 residues. The chain's CDR3 is CASSLEATGELFF. Written as DNA, the CDR3 is TGCGCCAGCAGCTTGGAAGCCACCGGGGAGCTGTTTTTT.

This chain joins TRBV7-9 and TRBJ1-2; a weak D match, TRBD1 (6 bases). Trimming stripped 5 bases from V and 2 bases from J, with 15 bases between. This CDR3 comprises 15 residues. CDR1 and CDR2 (germline): SEHNR, FQNEAQ (reference sequence). The CDR3 DNA is TGTGCCAGCAGCCCACCCGGGACAATGAACTATGGCTACACCTTC. Encoded protein: CASSPPGTMNYGYTF.

This rearrangement joins TRBV20-1 to TRBJ1-1; D unresolved. Germline assignment: CDR1 DFQATT and CDR2 SNEGSKA (reference sequence). V lost 1 base to trimming and J lost 6 bases, with 6 bases between them. This CDR3 has 11 amino acids. The CDR3 region is CSARGRSEAFF. In nucleotides, the CDR3 is TGCAGTGCTAGAGGTCGGTCTGAAGCTTTCTTT.

The chain links TRBV7-9 to TRBJ1-6, with no clear D. The CDR3 runs 13 residues. The germline gives CDR1 SEHNR, CDR2 FQNEAQ (reference sequence). V was shortened by 5 bases and J by 8 bases, with 10 bases between the two germline ends. CDR3 sequence: CASSPDWDSPLHF. CDR3 nucleotides: TGTGCCAGCAGCCCAGACTGGGATTCACCCCTCCACTTT.

CDR3 residues: CASSPGLAIYEQFF. DNA of the CDR3: TGTGCCAGCAGCCCGGGACTAGCGATATATGAGCAGTTCTTC. This sequence joins TRBV3-1 (or the pseudogene TRBV3-2) and TRBJ2-1; 10 nucleotides agree with TRBD2. The CDR3 spans 14 residues. With V trimmed by 4 bases and J by 8 bases, 5 bases remained unmatched. CDR1 and CDR2 (germline): LGHDT, YNNKEL (reference sequence).

This clone was observed a handful of times. The same CDR3 arises from other DNA sequences in this sample as well. The rearrangement links TRBV7-2 to TRBJ2-3, with unresolved D. The CDR3 extends over 11 amino acids. V was clipped by 3 bases and J by 6 bases, with 4 bases between them. The V gene's germline CDR1 is SGHTA and CDR2 FQGNSA. The CDR3: CASSFGDTQYF. CDR3 coding DNA: TGTGCCAGCAGCTTCGGGGATACGCAGTATTTT.

The chain couples TRBV18 to TRBJ2-3, with D maybe TRBD2 (5 bases). The CDR3 extends over 13 amino acids. V lost 2 bases and J lost 4, with 7 bases in between. Germline CDR1 KGHSH, CDR2 LQKENI. The CDR3 sequence: CASSPGAADTQYF. Here the CDR3 DNA reads TGTGCCAGCTCACCAGGAGCGGCAGATACGCAGTATTTT.

This sequence joins TRBV5-4 and TRBJ2-3, with 10 bases fitting TRBD1. Germline-derived CDR1 and CDR2 are SGHNT and YYREEE (reference sequence). The junction had 4 bases not matched to a gene; V was cut back by 0 bases and J by 3 bases. The CDR3 loop spans 16 amino acids. The CDR3 nucleotides read TGTGCCAGCAGCTTGGTTGGGACAGGGGAAACAGATACGCAGTATTTT. Residues: CASSLVGTGETDTQYF. The full variable domain, with the rest looked up from reference TRBV5-4 and TRBJ2-3, is ETGVTQSPTHLIKTRGQQVTLRCSSQSGHNTVSWYQQALGQGPQFIFQYYREEENGRGNFPPRFSGLQFPNYSSELNVNALELDDSALYLCASSLVGTGETDTQYFGPGTRLTVL.